This T cell receptor beta chain emerged from a study of beta chain features in type 1 diabetes. Study details: Regarding age, gender and cell yields, patients proved similar to healthy donors. Study-wide findings and caveats: Shortening of TCRB CDR3s, moderate but significant, appeared in all four CD4+ subsets of Type 1 diabetes patients. Researchers caution that PCR might favor shorter templates, equally among patients and controls. For cells with high TCR expression, cDNA sequencing could yield over-representation.

Germline values: CDR1 MGHDK, CDR2 SYGVNS. The germline V and J ends were trimmed by 3 bases and 2 bases, with 10 bases remaining between them. The CDR3 sequence is 14 residues long. The authors reverse transcribed all of the isolated RNA, so sequencing captured expressed TCRB transcripts. Here immunoSEQ multiplex PCR was the method, and the copy in TCRdb shows in-frame clones only, minus some. Of 150,000 to 190,000 clones in the sample, approximately 8.1% were seen once. This clone was counted between two and nine times. Its target is not known. This chain connects TRBV25-1 to TRBJ2-5; D is perhaps TRBD1 (5 bases). Sequences were obtained from central memory CD4+ T cells from blood. The clonotype was recovered from a man between 18 and 29 years old in good health. CDR3 bases: TGTGCCAGCAGTGATGCACAGGTACAAGAGACCCAGTACTTC. It encodes CASSDAQVQETQYF.